This T cell receptor (beta chain) appears in the sequencing data of a study of CD8 T cells in ankylosing spondylitis. Study observations and caveats: There was reportedly significant enrichment of clones that were disease-linked in matched ankylosing spondylitis synovial fluid. In the blood and synovial fluid of reactive arthritis, some motif variants had been previously reported.

A note on this clonotype: Antigen unknown.

TCRdb ran MiXCR on the 5' RACE reads and lists one entry per CDR3 protein. This table holds 200,000 to 250,000 distinct CDR3 sequences, around a quarter found once. The CDR3 totals 16 residues. The junction had 11 bases not matched to a gene; V was cut back by 7 bases and J by 1 base. Germline loops: CDR1 SNHLY, CDR2 FYNNEI. This TCR derives from a male donor with ankylosing spondylitis or in good health (not recorded which). The material sequenced was blood, either unsorted or a sorted T cell fraction (not recorded which). The chain couples TRBV2 to TRBJ2-3; 7 bases agree with TRBD2. The CDR3 here is CASILGAGAGTDTQYF. CDR3 nucleotide sequence: TGTGCCAGCATTCTGGGCGCGGGAGCAGGCACAGATACGCAGTATTTT.